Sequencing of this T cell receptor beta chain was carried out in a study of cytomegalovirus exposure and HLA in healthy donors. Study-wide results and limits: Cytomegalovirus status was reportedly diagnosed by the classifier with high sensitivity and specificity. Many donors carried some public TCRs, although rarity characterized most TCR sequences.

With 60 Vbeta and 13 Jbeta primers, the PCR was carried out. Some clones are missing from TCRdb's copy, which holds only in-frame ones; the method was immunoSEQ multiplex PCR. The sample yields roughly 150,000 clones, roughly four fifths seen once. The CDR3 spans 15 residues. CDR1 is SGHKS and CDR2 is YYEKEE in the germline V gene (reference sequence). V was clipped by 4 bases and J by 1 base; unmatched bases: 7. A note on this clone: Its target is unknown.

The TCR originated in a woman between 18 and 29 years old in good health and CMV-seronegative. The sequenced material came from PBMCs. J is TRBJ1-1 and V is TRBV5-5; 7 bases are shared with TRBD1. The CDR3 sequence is CASSPTGTANTEAFF. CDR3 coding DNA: TGTGCCAGCAGCCCGACCGGGACAGCGAACACTGAAGCTTTCTTT.